These T cell receptor beta chains were read from a single sample in a study of cytomegalovirus exposure and HLA in healthy donors. Sequencing was performed with immunoSEQ multiplex PCR; in TCRdb, only in-frame clones are kept and a portion is missing. The table has fewer than 120,000 clones, approximately 89% seen once. Sequencing was performed on PBMCs. These receptors all come from a woman aged 18 to 35 in good health and CMV-seronegative. Both conserved end residues are part of each CDR3. A D gene is named only where the DNA matches it firmly. Clone size is stated in some rows and not others, as once, few, many or a class when expanded.

d_call	v_call	j_call	clone_size	cdr3_aa	cdr3_nt
-	TRBV27	TRBJ1-1	-	CASSKQMNTEAFF	TGTGCCAGCAGTAAGCAAATGAACACTGAAGCTTTCTTT
TRBD2	TRBV5-1	TRBJ2-1	-	CASSWVSGGVSYNEQFF	TGCGCCAGCAGCTGGGTTAGCGGGGGGGTCTCCTACAATGAGCAGTTCTTC
TRBD1	TRBV5-1	TRBJ2-5	-	CASSLGQGETQYF	TGCGCCAGCAGCTTGGGACAGGGAGAGACCCAGTACTTC
-	TRBV6-5	TRBJ1-2	few	CASRVGITGGYTF	TGTGCCAGCAGGGTAGGCATCACGGGAGGCTACACCTTC
-	TRBV7-8	TRBJ2-3	-	CASSPYSTDTQYF	TGTGCCAGCAGCCCCTATAGCACAGATACGCAGTATTTT
-	TRBV4-3	TRBJ1-2	-	CASKDWGLDYGYTF	TGCGCCAGCAAAGATTGGGGGCTGGACTATGGCTACACCTTC
TRBD2	TRBV27	TRBJ2-1	-	CASSHLRERGLDEQFF	TGTGCCAGCAGTCACCTAAGGGAGCGGGGCCTGGATGAGCAGTTCTTC
-	TRBV28	TRBJ1-4	-	CASSLEGYNEKLFF	TGTGCCAGCAGTTTAGAGGGATATAATGAAAAACTGTTTTTT
-	TRBV5-8	TRBJ1-3	-	CASSTLQSYSGNTIYF	TGTGCCAGCAGCACATTACAGTCTTACTCTGGAAACACCATATATTTT
TRBD1	TRBV4-1	TRBJ1-6	-	CASSQLDRDGSPLHF	TGCGCCAGCAGCCAACTAGACAGGGATGGTTCACCCCTCCACTTT
TRBD2	TRBV11-3	TRBJ2-3	-	CASSLAGGTDTQYF	TGTGCCAGCAGCTTGGCGGGGGGCACAGATACGCAGTATTTT
TRBD1	TRBV29-1	TRBJ2-7	-	CSVEGGQVKGEQYF	TGCAGCGTTGAAGGGGGACAGGTCAAGGGGGAGCAGTACTTC
TRBD2	TRBV27	TRBJ2-3	-	CASSKASGGPSTDTQYF	TGTGCCAGCAGTAAGGCTAGCGGGGGCCCTAGCACAGATACGCAGTATTTT
TRBD1	TRBV7-2	TRBJ1-2	-	CASSWGQGVKNYGYTF	TGTGCCAGCAGCTGGGGACAGGGGGTTAAGAATTATGGCTACACCTTC
TRBD1	TRBV9	TRBJ2-7	-	CASSADRGYTYEQYF	TGTGCCAGCAGCGCAGACAGGGGGTACACTTACGAGCAGTACTTC
TRBD1	TRBV2	TRBJ2-2	-	CASSGGQAMNTGELFF	TGTGCCAGCAGTGGGGGACAGGCCATGAACACCGGGGAGCTGTTTTTT
-	TRBV2	TRBJ2-3	-	CASSEWGGAEDTQYF	TGTGCCAGCAGTGAGTGGGGGGGGGCCGAAGATACGCAGTATTTT
TRBD1	TRBV9	TRBJ2-1	-	CASSSNRGYNEQFF	TGTGCCAGCAGTTCTAACAGGGGATACAATGAGCAGTTCTTC
TRBD2	TRBV9	TRBJ2-1	once	CASSTRTSGLSSYNEQFF	TGTGCCAGCAGCACCAGGACTAGCGGCCTAAGCTCCTACAATGAGCAGTTCTTC
-	TRBV7-9	TRBJ1-3	-	CASSFGAAEMYF	TGTGCCAGCAGCTTTGGGGCGGCCGAGATGTATTTT
-	TRBV6-5	TRBJ2-2	-	CASTHRAGGELFF	TGTGCCAGCACCCATCGCGCCGGCGGGGAGCTGTTTTTT
TRBD2	TRBV28	TRBJ2-1	-	CASSSPGGGPYEQFF	TGTGCCAGCAGTTCCCCCGGGGGAGGGCCCTATGAGCAGTTCTTC
-	TRBV5-4	TRBJ2-3	-	CASSSGSTDTQYF	TGTGCCAGCAGCTCGGGTAGCACAGATACGCAGTATTTT
-	TRBV7-9	TRBJ2-1	-	CASSSRGSPGIEQFF	TGTGCCAGCAGCTCGAGAGGGTCCCCAGGTATTGAGCAGTTCTTC
-	TRBV21-1	TRBJ2-4	-	CASSRQGLAKNIQYF	TGTGCCAGCAGCCGACAGGGATTAGCCAAAAACATTCAGTACTTC